These 16 T cell receptor beta chains share one sample of origin, sequenced in a study of PD-1 blockade in classical Hodgkin lymphoma. After autologous stem cell transplantation all patients relapsed, and prior brentuximab vedotin exposure differed between cohorts. Profiled with immunoSEQ multiplex PCR; TCRdb holds only in-frame clones, not every one. The data contain 55,000 to 60,000 clones, approximately 89% of them singletons. The specimen was peripheral blood mononuclear cells (PBMCs), collected before the second cycle of nivolumab. These receptor sequences come from a human donor with classical Hodgkin lymphoma.

Only one count was recorded for this clone. The chain uses TRBV6-5 and TRBJ2-2; D not certain. CDR1 is MNHEY and CDR2 is SVGAGI in the germline V gene. V was cut by 7 bases and J by 0 bases, with 9 bases left in between. The CDR3 has 14 residues. The CDR3 region has the DNA TGTGCCAGCAATCACTATACGAACACCGGGGAGCTGTTTTTT. Its translation is CASNHYTNTGELFF.

The chain combines TRBV11-1 with TRBJ1-4; TRBD1 aligns across 11 bases. The CDR3 spans 14 residues. The V gene's germline CDR1 is SGHAT and CDR2 FQDESV (reference sequence). Losses at the gene ends were 5 bases for V and 8 bases for J; bases not matched to a gene: 4. The CDR3 nucleotides are TGTGCCAGCAGCCCGGACAGGGGGCAAGAAAAACTGTTTTTT. Residues: CASSPDRGQEKLFF.

The chain joins TRBV19 to TRBJ1-2; the D is unclear. The CDR3 is 13 amino acids. V was clipped by 3 bases and J by 8 bases, with 13 bases between them. Per the germline V gene, CDR1 is LNHDA and CDR2 is SQIVND (reference sequence). This CDR3 reads CASSIDTKGGYTF. CDR3 nucleotide sequence: TGTGCCAGTAGTATCGACACCAAAGGGGGCTACACCTTC.

The rearrangement joins TRBV19 to TRBJ2-2, with D unclear. Germline CDR1 LNHDA, CDR2 SQIVND (reference sequence). Trimming shortened V by 8 bases and J by 6 bases, and 7 bases separated the two germline ends. CDR3 length equals 11 residues. CDR3 protein: CASFRSGELFF. For the CDR3, the DNA is TGTGCCAGTTTTCGGTCCGGGGAGCTGTTTTTT.

The gene calls are TRBV4-3 and TRBJ1-3; possible D gene TRBD1, 6 bases. The V gene's germline CDR1 is LGHNA and CDR2 YSLEER. There are 17 residues in the CDR3. With 4 bases removed from V and 9 bases from J, the gap between germline ends came to 25 bases. The CDR3 bases are TGCGCCAGCAGCCCAAATCCGACTCAGGGGTTTTTAGCCACCATATATTTT. Its protein is CASSPNPTQGFLATIYF.

The rearrangement links TRBV10-2 to TRBJ2-5; D is uncertain. The length of the CDR3 is 12 residues. Per the germline V gene, CDR1 is WSHSY and CDR2 is SAAADI. The V and J ends lost 2 bases and 3 bases respectively, with 4 bases between them. CDR3 loop: CASSEDEETQYF. In DNA form, the CDR3 reads TGCGCCAGCAGTGAGGACGAAGAGACCCAGTACTTC.

The genes are TRBV27 and TRBJ1-2, with TRBD1 as a possible D gene (5 bases). V shed 1 base and J shed 4 bases, with 19 bases lying between them. The CDR3 consists of 17 residues. Germline assignment: CDR1 MNHEY and CDR2 SMNVEV (reference sequence). CDR3 residues: CASSLWPHRQSLYGYTF. In nucleotides, the CDR3 is TGTGCCAGCAGTTTATGGCCCCATCGACAGTCTCTCTATGGCTACACCTTC.

The V gene is TRBV14, the J gene TRBJ2-7, with 8 bases lining up with TRBD2. The CDR3 is 14 residues long. V lost 2 bases to trimming and J lost 3 bases; unmatched junction nucleotides: 3. Germline V gene lookup returns CDR1 SGHDN and CDR2 FVKESK. In DNA, the CDR3 is TGTGCCAGCAGCCAAAGCGGGAGAGACTACGAGCAGTACTTC. It codes for CASSQSGRDYEQYF. The full variable domain, rest sourced from reference TRBV14 and TRBJ2-7, is EAGVTQFPSHSVIEKGQTVTLRCDPISGHDNLYWYRRVMGKEIKFLLHFVKESKQDESGMPNNRFLAERTGGTYSTLKVQPAELEDSGVYFCASSQSGRDYEQYFGPGTRLTVT.

This clone was found once. The chain joins TRBV5-1 to TRBJ2-5; the match to TRBD1 covers 7 bases. V trimming: 4 bases; J trimming: 1 base; junction bases outside the gene matches: 10. CDR1 is SGHRS, CDR2 YFSETQ, per germline. The CDR3 contains 16 residues. CDR3: CASSMTGTEIQETQYF. The CDR3 DNA sequence: TGCGCCAGCAGCATGACCGGGACAGAGATCCAAGAGACCCAGTACTTC.

The chain has TRBV19 and TRBJ1-2; D may be TRBD1 (6 bases). Germline CDR1 LNHDA, CDR2 SQIVND (reference sequence). The CDR3 sequence is 15 residues long. The germline V and J ends were trimmed by 3 bases and 3 bases, with 14 bases remaining between them. The CDR3 DNA reads TGTGCCAGTAGTATGAGGGGGAGGGCGGACTATGGCTACACCTTC. Translated: CASSMRGRADYGYTF.

This rearrangement joins TRBV7-6 to TRBJ1-5, with 9 nucleotides matching TRBD1. This CDR3 spans 14 amino acids. Germline values: CDR1 SGHVS, CDR2 FNYEAQ. Trimming cost V 5 bases and J 6 bases; bases outside gene matches: 5. This CDR3 reads CASSEIQGAQPQHF. Here the CDR3 DNA reads TGTGCCAGCAGCGAAATACAGGGGGCTCAGCCCCAGCATTTT. Looking up the rest from reference TRBV7-6 and TRBJ1-5 gives the full variable domain: GAGVSQSPRYKVTKRGQDVALRCDPISGHVSLYWYRQALGQGPEFLTYFNYEAQQDKSGLPNDRFSAERPEGSISTLTIQRTEQRDSAMYRCASSEIQGAQPQHFGDGTRLSIL.

The rearrangement links TRBV28 to TRBJ2-7; 14 bases match TRBD2. This CDR3 spans 15 amino acids. V gave up 4 bases and J gave up 5 bases; unmatched junction bases: 4. The germline V gene encodes CDR1 MDHEN and CDR2 SYDVKM. The CDR3 nucleotides read TGTGCCAGCAGTTGGAGACTAGCGGGAGGGAACGAGCAGTACTTC. Translated, it gives CASSWRLAGGNEQYF.

The J gene is TRBJ2-3, the V gene TRBV5-1; 7 bases are shared with TRBD2. V shed 4 bases, J shed 0 bases, and the junction held 8 bases outside the gene matches. Germline CDR1 reads SGHRS; CDR2 reads YFSETQ. The CDR3 consists of 16 residues. CDR3 region: CASSVGTISSTDTQYF. In nucleotides, the CDR3 is TGCGCCAGCAGCGTAGGGACTATCTCTAGCACAGATACGCAGTATTTT.

This clone is medium-sized in the sample. The genes are TRBV2 and TRBJ1-1, with D hard to call. V was shortened by 1 base and J by 6 bases, with 6 bases between the two germline ends. The CDR3 is 12 residues long. Germline assignment: CDR1 SNHLY and CDR2 FYNNEI. The CDR3 nucleotides are TGTGCCAGCAGTGAAGGGCCCCCTGAAGCTTTCTTT. Encoded protein: CASSEGPPEAFF.

The chain recombines TRBV15 with TRBJ2-7; a weak D match, TRBD2 (5 bases). Trimming cost V 2 bases and J 2 bases, with 10 bases left between them. Per germline, CDR1 LNHNV and CDR2 YYDKDF (reference sequence). This CDR3 is 14 amino acids long. The CDR3 bases are TGTGCCACCAGCAGACCCCGGGGAGCCTACGAGCAGTACTTC. It encodes CATSRPRGAYEQYF.

Only a few counts were recorded for this clone. CDR3: CACPLEGEANYGYTF. The CDR3 DNA is TGTGCCTGCCCCCTTGAGGGGGAAGCTAACTATGGCTACACCTTC. The chain has TRBV30 and TRBJ1-2; D is perhaps TRBD1 (6 bases). The CDR3 runs to 15 residues. Trimming pared 6 bases from V and 0 bases from J, leaving 17 bases between. Looked up from germline, CDR1 is GTSNPN and CDR2 is SVGIG (reference sequence). Supplemented by reference TRBV30 and TRBJ1-2, the full variable domain reads SQTIHQWPATLVQPVGSPLSLECTVEGTSNPNLYWYRQAAGRGLQLLFYSVGIGQISSEVPQNLSASRPQDRQFILSSKKLLLSDSGFYLCACPLEGEANYGYTFGSGTRLTVV.